These T cell receptor beta chains were read from a single sample in a study of CD8 T cells in Susac syndrome. TCRdb re-called the immunoSEQ multiplex PCR reads through MiXCR, storing one row per CDR3 protein. The table lists tens of thousands of distinct CDR3 sequences, about 95% of them singletons. The sample consisted of CD8+ T cells from PBMCs. Every receptor here comes from a human donor with multiple sclerosis. Both conserved end residues are trimmed from each CDR3.

v_gene | CDR3aa
TRBV2 | ASNPGVSYNEQF
TRBV9 | ASSGEGLAGRVKDYEQF
TRBV6-2/TRBV6-3 | ASSRTSGAANTGELF
TRBV7-9 | ASSPGLGMDYEQY
TRBV29-1 | SVEDPRLAIRSYNEQF
TRBV7-2 | ASSSRQGFYDEQY
TRBV5-1 | ASSPRLNTGELF
TRBV29-1 | SVADRDDTEAF
TRBV9 | ASSVGRGQETQY
TRBV12-3/TRBV12-4 | ASSPRD
TRBV7-2 | ASSLVPGGDYEQY
TRBV18 | ASSPPVPDRGRADTQY
TRBV5-1 | ASSLAEEFGELF
TRBV6-2/TRBV6-3 | ASSSGGYGYT
TRBV27 | ASSLSMTQGAF
TRBV21-1 | ASSKRQSYEQY
TRBV27 | ASSSGQRGSYEQY
TRBV29-1 | SVGGIGTQY
TRBV29-1 | SVEDRGVYEQY
TRBV29-1 | SALLAVSQETQY
TRBV13 | ASSYRGGDTDTQY
TRBV3-1 | ASRLRDRSTEAF
TRBV13 | ASSSHVGIKNTGELF
TRBV6-1 | ASSEEGPRPETQY
TRBV25-1 | ASSDRTGETQY
TRBV24-1 | ATSGRDTGELF
TRBV29-1 | SVLGADEQY
TRBV5-1 | ASSLAGADTQY
TRBV5-6 | ASSLQKEERPYDSY
TRBV4-1 | ASSQGAGTSGSSYEQY
TRBV12-3/TRBV12-4 | ASSFGGDGYT
TRBV29-1 | SVGPGDGANVLT
TRBV3-1 | ASSLGLNSYEQY
TRBV20-1 | SARAKSYEQY
TRBV6-6 | ASSYSETFYEQY
TRBV6-5 | ASSYSRGPSSYNEQF
TRBV2 | ASNLQGEAF
TRBV6-1 | ASSQGQGALQETQY
TRBV27 | ASSPGSGRINEQF
TRBV4-3 | ASSQEENNEQF
TRBV7-9 | ASSPSRGGETQY
TRBV7-9 | ASGGDRNGNTIY